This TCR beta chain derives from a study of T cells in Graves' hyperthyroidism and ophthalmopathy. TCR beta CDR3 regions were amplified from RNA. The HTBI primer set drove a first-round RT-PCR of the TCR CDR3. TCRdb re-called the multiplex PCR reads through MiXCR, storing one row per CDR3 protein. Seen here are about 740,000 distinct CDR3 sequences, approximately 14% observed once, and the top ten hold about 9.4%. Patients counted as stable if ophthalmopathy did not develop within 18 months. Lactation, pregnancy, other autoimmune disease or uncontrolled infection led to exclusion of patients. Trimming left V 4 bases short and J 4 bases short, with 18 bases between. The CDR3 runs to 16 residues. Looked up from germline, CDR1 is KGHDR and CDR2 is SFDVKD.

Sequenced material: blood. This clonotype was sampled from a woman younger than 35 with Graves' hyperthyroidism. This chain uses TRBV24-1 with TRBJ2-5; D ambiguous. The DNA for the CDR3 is TGTGCCACCAGTGACCTCTCAGAGAACAATGCAGAGACCCAGTACTTC. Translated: CATSDLSENNAETQYF.